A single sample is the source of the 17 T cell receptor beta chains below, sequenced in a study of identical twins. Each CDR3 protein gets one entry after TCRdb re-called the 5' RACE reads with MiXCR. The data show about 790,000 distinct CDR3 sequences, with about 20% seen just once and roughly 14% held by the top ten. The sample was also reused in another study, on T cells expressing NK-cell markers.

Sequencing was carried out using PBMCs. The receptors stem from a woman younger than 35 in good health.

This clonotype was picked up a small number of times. The CDR3 DNA reads TGTGCCATCAGTCCGGGACAGGGGGAACAGCCCCAGCATTTT. It translates to CAISPGQGEQPQHF. V is TRBV10-3 and J is TRBJ1-5; TRBD1 aligns across 11 bases. Per the germline V gene, CDR1 is ENHRY and CDR2 is SYGVKD. After removal of 5 bases from V and 7 bases from J, the junction contained 4 bases not matched to a gene. CDR3 size: 14 residues.

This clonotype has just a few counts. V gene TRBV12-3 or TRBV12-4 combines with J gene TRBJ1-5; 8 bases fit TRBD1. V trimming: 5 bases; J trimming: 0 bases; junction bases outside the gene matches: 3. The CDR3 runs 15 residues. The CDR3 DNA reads TGTGCCAGCAGTCGGGACAGGTTTAGCAATCAGCCCCAGCATTTT. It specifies CASSRDRFSNQPQHF.

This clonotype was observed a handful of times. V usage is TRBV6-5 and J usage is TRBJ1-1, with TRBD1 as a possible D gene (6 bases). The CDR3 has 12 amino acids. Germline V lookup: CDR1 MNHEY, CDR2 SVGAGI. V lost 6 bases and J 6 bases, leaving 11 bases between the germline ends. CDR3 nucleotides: TGTGCCAGCAGGGGGGCGACGGCTGAAGCTTTCTTT. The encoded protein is CASRGATAEAFF.

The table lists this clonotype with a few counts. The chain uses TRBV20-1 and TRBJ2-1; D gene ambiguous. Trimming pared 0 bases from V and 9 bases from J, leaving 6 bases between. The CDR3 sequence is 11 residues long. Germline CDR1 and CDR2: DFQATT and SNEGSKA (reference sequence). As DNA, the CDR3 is TGCAGTGCTAGAGATCCGAGTGAGCAGTTCTTC. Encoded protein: CSARDPSEQFF.

CDR3 sequence: CSAQRASTPGYGYTF. In nucleotides, the CDR3 is TGCAGTGCCCAGCGGGCCTCTACCCCCGGGTATGGCTACACCTTC. The chain recombines TRBV20-1 with TRBJ1-2, with D hard to call. The V and J ends lost 6 bases and 5 bases respectively, with 22 bases between them. CDR3 length equals 15 residues. Germline CDR1 is DFQATT and CDR2 is SNEGSKA (reference sequence).

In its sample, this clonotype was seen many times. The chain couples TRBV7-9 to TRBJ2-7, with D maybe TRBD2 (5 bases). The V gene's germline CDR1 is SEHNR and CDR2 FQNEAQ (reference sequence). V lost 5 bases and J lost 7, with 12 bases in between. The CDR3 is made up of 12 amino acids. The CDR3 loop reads CASSLFEREQYF. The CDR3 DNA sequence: TGTGCCAGCAGCCTTTTCGAGCGGGAGCAGTACTTC.

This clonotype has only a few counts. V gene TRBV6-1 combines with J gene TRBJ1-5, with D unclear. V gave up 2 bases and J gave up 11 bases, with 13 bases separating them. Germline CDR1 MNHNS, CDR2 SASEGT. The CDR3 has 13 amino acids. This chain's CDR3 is CASSEYPDPAQHF. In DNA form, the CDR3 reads TGTGCCAGCAGTGAATATCCGGACCCAGCCCAGCATTTT.

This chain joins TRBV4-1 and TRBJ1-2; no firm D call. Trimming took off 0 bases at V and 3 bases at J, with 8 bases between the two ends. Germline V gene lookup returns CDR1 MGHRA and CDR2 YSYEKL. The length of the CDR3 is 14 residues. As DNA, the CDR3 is TGCGCCAGCAGCCAAGAGACCACTCACTATGGCTACACCTTC. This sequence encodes CASSQETTHYGYTF.

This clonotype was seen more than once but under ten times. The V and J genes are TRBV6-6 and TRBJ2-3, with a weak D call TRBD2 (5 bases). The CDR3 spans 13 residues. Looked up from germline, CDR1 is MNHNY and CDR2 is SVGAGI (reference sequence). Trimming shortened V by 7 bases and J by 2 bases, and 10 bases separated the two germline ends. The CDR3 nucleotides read TGTGCCAGCAAGGCGGGCCACACAGATACGCAGTATTTT. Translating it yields CASKAGHTDTQYF.

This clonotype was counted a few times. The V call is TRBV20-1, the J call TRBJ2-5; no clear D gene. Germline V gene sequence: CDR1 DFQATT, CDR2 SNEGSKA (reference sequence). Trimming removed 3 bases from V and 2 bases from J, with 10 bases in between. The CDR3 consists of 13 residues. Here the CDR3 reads CSASFLPQETQYF. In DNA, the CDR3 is TGCAGTGCTAGCTTTCTACCACAAGAGACCCAGTACTTC.

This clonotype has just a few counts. The CDR3 DNA sequence: TGCGCCAGCAGCTTGGGGACAGCGGGCGACGAGCAGTACTTC. This translates into CASSLGTAGDEQYF. This chain connects TRBV5-1 to TRBJ2-7, with D possibly called TRBD1 or TRBD2 (6 bases each). Looked up from germline, CDR1 is SGHRS and CDR2 is YFSETQ. There are 14 residues in the CDR3. V was pared by 0 bases and J by 5 bases, with 12 bases between.

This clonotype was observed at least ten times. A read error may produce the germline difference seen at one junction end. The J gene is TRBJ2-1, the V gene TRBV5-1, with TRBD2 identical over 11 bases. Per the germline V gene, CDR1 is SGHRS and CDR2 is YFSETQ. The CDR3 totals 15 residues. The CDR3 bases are TGTGCCAGCAGTTCGGGACTAGCGGCGTACAATGAGCAGTTCTTC. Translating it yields CASSSGLAAYNEQFF. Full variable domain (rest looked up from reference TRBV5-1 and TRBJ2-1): KAGVTQTPRYLIKTRGQQVTLSCSPISGHRSVSWYQQTPGQGLQFLFEYFSETQRNKGNFPGRFSGRQFSNSRSEMNVSTLELGDSALYLCASSSGLAAYNEQFFGPGTRLTVL.

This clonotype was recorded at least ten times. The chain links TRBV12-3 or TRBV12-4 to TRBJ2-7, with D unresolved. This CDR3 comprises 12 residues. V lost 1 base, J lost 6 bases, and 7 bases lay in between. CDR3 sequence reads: CASSLVGSEQYF. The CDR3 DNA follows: TGTGCCAGCAGTTTAGTGGGAAGCGAGCAGTACTTC.

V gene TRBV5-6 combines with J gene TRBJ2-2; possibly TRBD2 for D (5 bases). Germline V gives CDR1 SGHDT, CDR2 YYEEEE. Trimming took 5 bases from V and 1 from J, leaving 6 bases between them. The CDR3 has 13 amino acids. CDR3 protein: CASSRENTGELFF. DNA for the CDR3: TGTGCCAGCAGTCGGGAGAACACCGGGGAGCTGTTTTTT. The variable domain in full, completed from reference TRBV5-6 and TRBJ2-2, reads DAGVTQSPTHLIKTRGQQVTLRCSPKSGHDTVSWYQQALGQGPQFIFQYYEEEERQRGNFPDRFSGHQFPNYSSELNVNALLLGDSALYLCASSRENTGELFFGEGSRLTVL.

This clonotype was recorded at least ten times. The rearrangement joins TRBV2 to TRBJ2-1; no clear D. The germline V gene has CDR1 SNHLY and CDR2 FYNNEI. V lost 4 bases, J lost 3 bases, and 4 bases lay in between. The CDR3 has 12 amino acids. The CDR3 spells CASSVDYNEQFF. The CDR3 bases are TGTGCCAGCAGTGTCGACTACAATGAGCAGTTCTTC.

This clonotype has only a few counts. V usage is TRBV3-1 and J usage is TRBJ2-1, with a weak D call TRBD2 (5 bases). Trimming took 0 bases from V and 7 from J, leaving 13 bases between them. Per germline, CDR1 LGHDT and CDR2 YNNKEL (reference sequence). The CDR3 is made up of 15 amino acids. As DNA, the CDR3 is TGTGCCAGCAGCCAAGATTCCGGGATCCGGAATGAGCAGTTCTTC. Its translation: CASSQDSGIRNEQFF.

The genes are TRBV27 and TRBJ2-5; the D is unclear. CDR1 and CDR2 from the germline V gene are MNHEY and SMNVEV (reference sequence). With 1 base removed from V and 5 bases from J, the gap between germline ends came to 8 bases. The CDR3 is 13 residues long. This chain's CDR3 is CASSLFKGETQYF. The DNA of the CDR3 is TGTGCCAGCAGTTTATTTAAGGGCGAGACCCAGTACTTC.